This T cell receptor beta chain was captured by sequencing in a study of blood T cell repertoires in COVID-19 (dated by TCRdb to the early 2020s). Background on the whole study: Samples from collaborators originated in the United States, Italy and Spain and spanned both the acute and convalescent phases of COVID-19. The prospective study material was composed of cDNA or gDNA derived from T cells, B-cell-depleted T cells, or PBMCs. Deeply sampled blood TCRbeta repertoires from subjects exposed to, actively infected with, or recovered from COVID-19 were included in the dataset. The repertoires were released in a freely available public database meant as a resource for research on the immune response to SARS-CoV-2. The samples were drawn from two sources: the first 160 participants of the ongoing ImmuneRACE study, and over 1,000 subjects contributed by 6 global collaborators. Sample metadata almost always included a de-identified subject ID, COVID-19 status, age in years and sex. Where HLA class I and class II types were available, the types were taken from metadata supplied by the sample provider, not from assay-based typing. Overall study results and their limits: How much clinical and demographic metadata was included differed by source and by participant, and the metadata was provided uncurated.

Each collaborating institution followed its own protocols to collect whole blood in K2EDTA tubes. Collaborator samples were shipped for TCRbeta analysis as frozen whole blood, isolated PBMCs, or DNA extracted from either sample type. The immunoSEQ Assay, a bias-controlled multiplex PCR, was used to amplify TCRbeta CDR3 regions from genomic DNA. The authors' pipeline ran thus. Within the assay, amplification of reference gene primers was used to estimate how many nucleated cells each sample contained. To quantify the absolute abundance of each unique TCRbeta CDR3 rearrangement, sequence reads were collapsed and filtered. For each sample, productive Simpson clonality was calculated as the square root of Simpson's diversity index over productive rearrangements. The table was pulled from immuneACCESS by TCRdb, which kept in-frame rearrangements only. Such tables lose some clones; where checked, under half of the loss comes from unresolved V genes, and the rest has no known cause. D and trimming come from the DNA, and the V and J calls and clone size come from that table. The sample table lists about 110,000 clones, 80% to 85% of them with a count of one. 4% to 5.5% of the sample rests with the top ten.

Its CDR3 holds 14 amino acids, cysteine through phenylalanine. Of the read, only the CDR3 DNA is kept; its 42 bases are in frame from base 1. V sheds 5 bases and J sheds 3 bases, leaving 11 bases between their ends. CDR1 and CDR2 are drawn from the germline V gene: SGHDN, FVKESK. A remark on this clone: Its antigen specificity is not known. Qualities for individual bases were not recorded, and no much larger clone is one base off.

The receptor's source is a man between 65 and 79 years old with acute or convalescent COVID-19. The rearrangement combines TRBV14 with TRBJ1-3; TRBD1 could be the D gene, as 6 bases match. Specimen: peripheral blood. The CDR3 protein is CASSRGQRGNTIYF. Read as DNA, the sequence is TGTGCCAGCAGCAGAGGACAGCGTGGAAACACCATATATTTT. Reference TRBV14 and TRBJ1-3 proteins supply the regions before and after the CDR3; the full variable domain is: EAGVTQFPSHSVIEKGQTVTLRCDPISGHDNLYWYRRVMGKEIKFLLHFVKESKQDESGMPNNRFLAERTGGTYSTLKVQPAELEDSGVYFCASSRGQRGNTIYFGEGSWLTVV.